The 22 T cell receptor beta chains below come from one sample, sequenced in a study of blood T cells in healthy people across ages (dated by TCRdb to between 2015 and 2016). Library generation was performed with 5' RACE. This sample was sequenced with an Illumina HiSeq 2500. A second about 7 to 11 cycle PCR used a sample-barcoded 5' primer and a J-beta primer mix. Through fastp at Q25 and MiXCR, TCRdb rebuilt clones from the public reads, retaining in-frame beta chains. Identical CDR3 proteins give one entry, which carries the most common genes and DNA. The sample profile shows around 780,000 distinct CDR3 sequences; about 56% of them were found once. In total, the top ten clones hold more than 25% of the sample. The sample consisted of blood. These receptors originate from a man aged 35 to 55 in good health.

The chain employs TRBV7-2 and TRBJ1-2, with a tentative D call TRBD1 (5 bases). The CDR3 has 13 amino acids. Looked up from germline, CDR1 is SGHTA and CDR2 is FQGNSA. The ends were cut back, 1 base at V and 4 bases at J, with 7 bases in the middle. This chain's CDR3 is CASSLDGTYGYTF. For the CDR3, the DNA is TGTGCCAGCAGCTTAGACGGGACCTATGGCTACACCTTC.

The rearrangement links TRBV7-2 to TRBJ2-1, with TRBD2 matching 7 bases. Germline V lookup: CDR1 SGHTA, CDR2 FQGNSA. The CDR3 is 13 residues long. Trimming removed 4 bases from V and 8 bases from J; junction bases left unmatched: 5. Written as DNA, the CDR3 is TGTGCCAGCAGCTGGGGTCGGGGGGATGAGCAGTTCTTC. This sequence encodes CASSWGRGDEQFF.

The CDR3 DNA reads as TGTGCCAGCGGCACAGGGTGGAACACTGAAGCTTTCTTT. Its translation is CASGTGWNTEAFF. The V and J genes are TRBV28 and TRBJ1-1, with D maybe TRBD1 (6 bases). The germline gives CDR1 MDHEN, CDR2 SYDVKM. V lost 8 bases and J lost 1, with 11 bases in between. This CDR3 region has 13 residues.

V usage is TRBV30 and J usage is TRBJ2-7, with TRBD1 as a possible D gene (5 bases). Trimming shortened V by 0 bases and J by 10 bases, and 19 bases separated the two germline ends. The CDR3 has 14 amino acids. Germline CDR1 reads GTSNPN; CDR2 reads SVGIG (reference sequence). Here the CDR3 DNA reads TGTGCCTGGAGTGTATCCGCACACCAGGGCACCCAGTACTTC. Amino acid sequence: CAWSVSAHQGTQYF. Filled out from reference TRBV30 and TRBJ2-7, the complete variable domain reads SQTIHQWPATLVQPVGSPLSLECTVEGTSNPNLYWYRQAAGRGLQLLFYSVGIGQISSEVPQNLSASRPQDRQFILSSKKLLLSDSGFYLCAWSVSAHQGTQYFGPGTRLTVT.

The V gene is TRBV6-5, the J gene TRBJ2-1; 11 nucleotides match TRBD2. J was trimmed by 8 bases and V by 7 bases; bases with no gene match: 13. The CDR3 loop spans 16 amino acids. The germline gives CDR1 MNHEY, CDR2 SVGAGI. The CDR3 loop is CASTHGASGGQHEQFF. The CDR3 nucleotides read TGTGCCAGCACCCACGGGGCTAGCGGGGGGCAGCATGAGCAGTTCTTC.

This clonotype was counted only a few times. The chain combines TRBV25-1 with TRBJ2-5; either TRBD1 or TRBD2 may fit D (6 bases each). This CDR3 is built from 13 residues. Germline V lookup: CDR1 MGHDK, CDR2 SYGVNS. The V end was cut by 7 bases, the J end by 7 bases, with 16 bases between. In DNA, the CDR3 is TGTGCCAGCACCGTTGGGGGGCAGGGGACCCAGTACTTC. This codes for CASTVGGQGTQYF.

The chain recombines TRBV5-5 with TRBJ2-4; weak D call: TRBD1 (5 bases). Germline loops: CDR1 SGHKS, CDR2 YYEKEE (reference sequence). The CDR3 length is 17 residues. The V gene lost 4 bases and the J gene lost 7 bases, with 24 bases spanning the gap. The CDR3 protein is CASSQGSDKNIQNIQYF. CDR3 DNA: TGTGCCAGCAGCCAGGGCAGTGACAAAAACATTCAGAACATTCAGTACTTC.

Only a few counts were recorded for this clonotype. CDR3 region: CASSWGTGTSYNEQFF. In DNA, the CDR3 is TGCGCCAGCAGCTGGGGGACAGGAACTTCCTACAATGAGCAGTTCTTC. J is TRBJ2-1 and V is TRBV5-1; 8 nucleotides agree with TRBD1. The CDR3 has 16 residues. Trimming at V came to 3 bases and at J to 1 base, leaving 6 bases not matched to a gene. From germline, CDR1 is SGHRS and CDR2 YFSETQ.

V gene TRBV28 combines with J gene TRBJ2-7; D is ambiguous. The CDR3 spans 15 residues. Between the trimmed V and J ends, which lost 5 bases and 1 base, there was a span of 15 bases. The germline V gene has CDR1 MDHEN and CDR2 SYDVKM. CDR3 DNA: TGTGCCAGCAGTCCCCCAAGGGCGTTATCCTACGAGCAGTACTTC. Residues: CASSPPRALSYEQYF.

The chain recombines TRBV10-3 with TRBJ2-5; 13 bases agree with TRBD2. The CDR3 is made up of 13 amino acids. Unmatched junction bases numbered 4, after V lost 10 bases and J lost 5 bases. The germline CDR1 and CDR2 sequences are ENHRY and SYGVKD. The CDR3 DNA sequence: TGTGCCACCGGACTAGCGGGAGATGAGACCCAGTACTTC. It is translated as CATGLAGDETQYF.

V and J are TRBV29-1 and TRBJ1-2; 12 nucleotides match TRBD1. Germline loops: CDR1 SQVTM, CDR2 ANQGSEA. This CDR3 region has 14 residues. V was pared by 3 bases and J by 8 bases, with 7 bases of the junction left unmatched. CDR3 in amino acids: CSVELGQGAGGYTF. The CDR3 nucleotides are TGCAGCGTTGAGTTGGGACAGGGGGCAGGAGGCTACACCTTC.

Details on this clonotype: A much larger clone lies one base from this, so it may be a read error. The chain uses TRBV20-1 and TRBJ1-2; 7 positions agree with TRBD1. The germline gives CDR1 DFQATT, CDR2 SNEGSKA (reference sequence). V gave up 3 bases and J gave up 2 bases; unmatched junction bases: 9. This CDR3 comprises 15 residues. In DNA form, the CDR3 reads TGCAGTGCTAGCCCCCGGAACAGGGGCAACTATGGCTACACCTTC. It translates to CSASPRNRGNYGYTF.

The chain combines TRBV12-3 or TRBV12-4 with TRBJ2-1; D remains ambiguous. V lost 2 bases and J lost 7, with 6 bases in between. This CDR3 contains 12 residues. The DNA for the CDR3 is TGTGCCAGCAGTTTAATCGTAAATGAGCAGTTCTTC. This gives the protein CASSLIVNEQFF.

In this sample, this clonotype turned up a few times. The chain combines TRBV29-1 with TRBJ1-5, with no clear D. V was cut by 6 bases and J by 1 base, with 7 bases left in between. The length of the CDR3 is 12 residues. Germline CDR1 SQVTM, CDR2 ANQGSEA. The CDR3 protein is CSVQASNQPQHF. The CDR3 DNA is TGCAGCGTCCAGGCAAGCAATCAGCCCCAGCATTTT.

Here the CDR3 reads CASSQTGTGPQETQYF. The CDR3 DNA is TGCGCCAGCAGCCAAACTGGGACAGGACCACAAGAGACCCAGTACTTC. The gene calls are TRBV5-1 and TRBJ2-7; TRBD1 matches 8 bases. The tail of the sequence fits TRBJ2-5 better, so the J call may be wrong. CDR3 length: 16 residues. Germline V gene sequence: CDR1 SGHRS, CDR2 YFSETQ.

The chain employs TRBV5-1 and TRBJ2-7; TRBD1 matches at 9 bases. V shed 4 bases and J 7 bases; nucleotides not matched to a gene: 9. The germline V gene encodes CDR1 SGHRS and CDR2 YFSETQ. The CDR3 totals 14 residues. In nucleotides, the CDR3 is TGCGCCAGCAGCATGGGACAGGGAGTAAGTGAGCAGTACTTC. This sequence encodes CASSMGQGVSEQYF.

The chain joins TRBV7-3 to TRBJ2-3; 8 nucleotides align to TRBD1. The CDR3 totals 13 residues. In germline, CDR1 is SGHTA, CDR2 FQGTGA. V shed 3 bases and J 10 bases; nucleotides not matched to a gene: 6. CDR3 nucleotides: TGTGCCAGCAGCTTTGACAGGGGTCAGGCGCAGTATTTT. Protein: CASSFDRGQAQYF.

This clonotype has at least ten counts. The rearrangement uses TRBV5-1 and TRBJ2-3; 8 bases line up with TRBD1. The germline gives CDR1 SGHRS, CDR2 YFSETQ. With 4 bases clipped from V and 4 bases from J, the junction kept 8 bases outside the gene matches. This CDR3 is built from 15 residues. The CDR3 loop reads CASSPLQGASDTQYF. DNA for the CDR3: TGCGCCAGCAGCCCTCTTCAGGGGGCTTCAGATACGCAGTATTTT.

About this clonotype itself: A single base separates this from a much larger clone, so it may be a read error. V and J are TRBV28 and TRBJ2-5; TRBD1 matches 9 bases. J was trimmed by 3 bases and V by 6 bases; bases with no gene match: 5. The CDR3 runs to 14 residues. CDR1 is MDHEN, CDR2 SYDVKM, per germline. This CDR3 reads CASRSGTGKETQYF. In DNA, the CDR3 is TGTGCCAGCAGGTCCGGGACAGGGAAAGAGACCCAGTACTTC. Combining the CDR3 with reference TRBV28 and TRBJ2-5 gives the whole variable domain DVKVTQSSRYLVKRTGEKVFLECVQDMDHENMFWYRQDPGLGLRLIYFSYDVKMKEKGDIPEGYSVSREKKERFSLILESASTNQTSMYLCASRSGTGKETQYFGPGTRLLVL.

The table lists this clonotype with a few counts. The CDR3 sequence is CASSYSSIAGFTDTQYF. DNA of the CDR3: TGTGCCAGCAGTTACTCGAGTATAGCGGGATTCACAGATACGCAGTATTTT. The V gene is TRBV6-5, the J gene TRBJ2-3; the match to TRBD2 covers 8 bases. This CDR3 spans 17 amino acids. Germline lookup yields CDR1 MNHEY and CDR2 SVGAGI. V lost 0 bases, J lost 2 bases, and 7 bases stayed unmatched.

The chain is built from TRBV4-2 and TRBJ2-7, with a possible D match to TRBD1 (6 bases). Trimming removed 4 bases from V and 6 bases from J, with 16 bases in between. Germline-derived CDR1 and CDR2 are LGHNA and YNFKEQ. The CDR3 length is 14 residues. This CDR3 reads CASSPSYGTSEQYF. DNA of the CDR3: TGTGCCAGCAGCCCCAGTTACGGGACATCCGAGCAGTACTTC.

This clonotype was found a few times. The rearrangement joins TRBV6-2 or TRBV6-3 to TRBJ2-5, with 14 bases identical to TRBD2. The junction had 8 bases not matched to a gene; V was cut back by 6 bases and J by 5 bases. The CDR3 spans 16 residues. Germline values: CDR1 MNHEY, CDR2 SVGEGT. Here the CDR3 DNA reads TGTGCCAGCAGCCCCGGGACTAGCGGGAGATGGGAGACCCAGTACTTC. Residues: CASSPGTSGRWETQYF.